The 10 T cell receptor beta chains in this list originate from one sample, sequenced in a study of blood T cells in healthy people across ages. Together with a sample-barcoded 5' primer, a J-beta primer mix was included in a second PCR lasting about 7 to 12 cycles. TCRdb fed the 5' RACE reads into MiXCR, producing one record per CDR3 protein. The sample shows 1.5 million to 2 million distinct CDR3 sequences, around 50% of them seen only once. Sample: blood. All receptors derive from a woman in her 40s in good health.

The rearrangement uses TRBV19 and TRBJ2-3; 10 positions match TRBD2. Germline CDR1 and CDR2: LNHDA and SQIVND (reference sequence). This CDR3 region has 16 residues. Unmatched junction bases numbered 7, after V lost 4 bases and J lost 3 bases. The CDR3 sequence: CASSTLAGAATDTQYF. The CDR3 nucleotides read TGTGCCAGTAGTACCCTAGCGGGGGCCGCTACAGATACGCAGTATTTT.

This clonotype showed up just a few times. V is TRBV7-2 and J is TRBJ2-3, with D perhaps matching TRBD2 (5 bases). Germline-derived CDR1 and CDR2 are SGHTA and FQGNSA. The CDR3 loop spans 16 amino acids. Trimming took off 5 bases at V and 1 base at J, with 16 bases between the two ends. The CDR3 sequence is CASSRSGKGGTDTQYF. The CDR3 DNA sequence: TGTGCCAGCAGCCGCTCCGGGAAAGGAGGCACAGATACGCAGTATTTT.

This chain connects TRBV29-1 to TRBJ2-3, with unresolved D. V lost 2 bases to trimming and J lost 0 bases, with 9 bases between them. Germline V gene sequence: CDR1 SQVTM, CDR2 ANQGSEA. This CDR3 contains 14 residues. CDR3 sequence reads: CSVEPIRSTDTQYF. The CDR3 DNA reads TGCAGCGTTGAACCCATAAGGAGCACAGATACGCAGTATTTT.

The chain joins TRBV3-1 to TRBJ2-5; D might be TRBD1 (6 bases). The V end lost 3 bases, the J end lost 11 bases, and 22 bases lay between the germline ends. The CDR3 runs 15 residues. Germline CDR1 LGHDT, CDR2 YNNKEL (reference sequence). CDR3 loop: CASSQATGCYNEQYF. DNA for the CDR3: TGTGCCAGCAGCCAGGCGACAGGTTGTTACAATGAGCAGTACTTC.

The chain links TRBV6-2 or TRBV6-3 to TRBJ1-5; D is possibly TRBD1 (6 bases). From germline, CDR1 is MNHEY and CDR2 SVGEGT. This CDR3 has 16 residues. Trimming stripped 4 bases from V and 2 bases from J, with 15 bases between. The CDR3 DNA follows: TGTGCCAGCAGTTCCAGACAGGCGGCCGGCAATCAGCCCCAGCATTTT. It codes for CASSSRQAAGNQPQHF.

J is TRBJ2-5 and V is TRBV7-2; weak D call: TRBD1 (7 bases). V lost 4 bases, J lost 1 base, and 13 bases lay in between. CDR1 is SGHTA and CDR2 is FQGNSA in the germline V gene. This CDR3 is built from 15 residues. The DNA for the CDR3 is TGTGCCAGCAGCTGGTCAGGGGGGCCCCAAGAGACCCAGTACTTC. Amino acid sequence: CASSWSGGPQETQYF.

The CDR3 DNA follows: TGCAGTGCAACACGAAGACTAGCGGGAAACAATGAGCAGTACTTC. This sequence encodes CSATRRLAGNNEQYF. The chain recombines TRBV20-1 with TRBJ2-7; 11 nucleotides match TRBD2. V gave up 6 bases and J gave up 7 bases; unmatched junction bases: 14. The CDR3 has 15 amino acids. The germline gives CDR1 DFQATT, CDR2 SNEGSKA (reference sequence).

This clonotype occurred a few times. The chain has TRBV12-3 or TRBV12-4 and TRBJ2-7; D is uncertain. V shed 2 bases and J shed 7 bases, with 24 bases lying between them. The CDR3 runs to 17 residues. The CDR3 DNA reads as TGTGCCAGCAGTTTAAGTCTGTCCTGGGTTCCTTATAATGAGCAGTACTTC. Residues: CASSLSLSWVPYNEQYF.

The CDR3 region has the DNA TGCGCCAGCAGCCTCCGGGACAGACAAGAGACCCAGTACTTC. Translation: CASSLRDRQETQYF. The rearrangement links TRBV5-1 to TRBJ2-5; 7 nucleotides line up with TRBD1. The J segment lost 2 bases and the V segment lost 4 bases, leaving 5 bases of the junction unmatched. The CDR3 sequence is 14 residues long. CDR1 is SGHRS, CDR2 YFSETQ, per germline.

The rearrangement uses TRBV9 and TRBJ2-3; the D gene could be TRBD1 or TRBD2 (6 bases each). Trimming stripped 0 bases from V and 2 bases from J, with 13 bases between. This CDR3 is 16 amino acids long. Germline V gives CDR1 SGDLS, CDR2 YYNGEE. The CDR3 DNA reads TGTGCCAGCAGCGTAGGTGGGGGGCCCACCACAGATACGCAGTATTTT. It codes for CASSVGGGPTTDTQYF.